These 2 T cell receptor beta chains originate from one sample sequenced in a study of CD8 T cells in ankylosing spondylitis. Findings and caveats of the study: In ankylosing spondylitis blood, a motif of about 8 highly homologous TCR beta variants appeared characteristic.

TCRdb used MiXCR to reprocess the 5' RACE reads, holding one entry per CDR3 protein. The repertoire has 350,000 to 450,000 distinct CDR3 sequences, around 26% of them found once; the top ten carry 0.89%. Antigens for these TCRs are unknown. Sequenced material: blood, either unsorted or a sorted T cell fraction (not recorded which). These receptors were obtained from a male donor with ankylosing spondylitis.

The chain has TRBV2 and TRBJ2-7, with D possibly matching TRBD2 (5 bases). The CDR3 covers 14 residues. Germline V gives CDR1 SNHLY, CDR2 FYNNEI. V lost 6 bases and J 5 bases, leaving 17 bases between the germline ends. The CDR3 region is CASREDGSVNEQYV. Here the CDR3 DNA reads TGTGCCAGCAGGGAGGACGGATCCGTGAACGAGCAGTACGTC.

This clonotype was seen more than once but under ten times. The J gene is TRBJ2-1, the V gene TRBV7-2, with D possibly TRBD2 on 6 matching bases. V lost 7 bases to trimming and J lost 3 bases, with 13 bases between them. Germline loops: CDR1 SGHTA, CDR2 FQGNSA. This CDR3 is 14 amino acids long. The CDR3: CASNVGLVYNEQFF. CDR3 sequence (DNA): TGTGCCAGCAACGTGGGACTTGTCTACAATGAGCAGTTCTTC. Combining the CDR3 with reference TRBV7-2 and TRBJ2-1 gives the whole variable domain GAGVSQSPSNKVTEKGKDVELRCDPISGHTALYWYRQSLGQGLEFLIYFQGNSAPDKSGLPSDRFSAERTGGSVSTLTIQRTQQEDSAVYLCASNVGLVYNEQFFGPGTRLTVL.